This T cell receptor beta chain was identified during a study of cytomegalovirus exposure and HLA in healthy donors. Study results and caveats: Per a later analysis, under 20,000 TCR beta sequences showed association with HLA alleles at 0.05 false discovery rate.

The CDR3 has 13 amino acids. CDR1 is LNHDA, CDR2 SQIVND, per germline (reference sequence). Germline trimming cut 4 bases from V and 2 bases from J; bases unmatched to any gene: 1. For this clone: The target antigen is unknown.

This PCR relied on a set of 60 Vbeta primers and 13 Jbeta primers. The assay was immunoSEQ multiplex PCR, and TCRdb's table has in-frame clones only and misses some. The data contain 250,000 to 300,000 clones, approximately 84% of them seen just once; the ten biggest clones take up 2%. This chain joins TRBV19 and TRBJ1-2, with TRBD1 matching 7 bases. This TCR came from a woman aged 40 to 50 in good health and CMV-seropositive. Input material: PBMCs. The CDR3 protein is CASSKTGNYGYTF. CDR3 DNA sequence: TGTGCCAGTAGTAAGACAGGGAACTATGGCTACACCTTC.